One sample yielded the 30 T cell receptor beta chains listed below, sequenced in a study of blood T cell repertoires in COVID-19. This table comes from immunoSEQ multiplex PCR, and its TCRdb copy is limited to in-frame clones, with some not included. Of 180,000 or so clones in the sample, about 87% are singletons; the top ten hold roughly 2.6%. The specimen was peripheral blood. The receptors were sampled from a man aged 35 to 55 with active or convalescent COVID-19.

This clone has just a few counts. The chain combines TRBV10-1 with TRBJ2-7; D possibly corresponds to TRBD2 (5 bases). CDR1 WNHNN and CDR2 SYGVQD come from the germline V gene (reference sequence). The CDR3 has 14 amino acids. Trimming pared 4 bases from V and 7 bases from J, leaving 17 bases between. CDR3 loop: CASSGGRTRGEQYF. In DNA, the CDR3 is TGCGCCAGCAGTGGTGGCAGGACTCGGGGAGAGCAGTACTTC.

The chain combines TRBV30 with TRBJ1-5, with TRBD1 matching over 8 bases. Germline CDR1 is GTSNPN and CDR2 is SVGIG (reference sequence). J gave up 3 bases and V 0 bases, and 1 base lay outside the gene matches. The CDR3 is 14 amino acids. For the CDR3, the DNA is TGTGCCTGGAGTGTGGGACAGGACAATCAGCCCCAGCATTTT. Translating gives CAWSVGQDNQPQHF.

To note about this clone: This specimen includes other DNA sequences encoding the same CDR3. The chain carries TRBV7-2 and TRBJ1-2; tentatively, D is TRBD1 (6 bases). The CDR3 runs to 14 residues. Trimming cost V 1 base and J 2 bases, with 8 bases left between them. Looked up from germline, CDR1 is SGHTA and CDR2 is FQGNSA. DNA for the CDR3: TGTGCCAGCAGCTTAGGGGGGCTCAACTATGGCTACACCTTC. The encoded protein is CASSLGGLNYGYTF.

This clone was observed a single time. V usage is TRBV5-4 and J usage is TRBJ2-1, with 13 bases lining up with TRBD2. The junction had 7 bases not matched to a gene; V was cut back by 5 bases and J by 2 bases. CDR1 is SGHNT and CDR2 is YYREEE in the germline V gene (reference sequence). CDR3 length: 17 residues. CDR3 loop: CASRWTSGGRTYNEQFF. The CDR3, as DNA: TGTGCCAGCAGATGGACTAGCGGGGGCCGCACCTACAATGAGCAGTTCTTC. The entire variable domain, with the rest obtained from reference TRBV5-4 and TRBJ2-1, is as follows: ETGVTQSPTHLIKTRGQQVTLRCSSQSGHNTVSWYQQALGQGPQFIFQYYREEENGRGNFPPRFSGLQFPNYSSELNVNALELDDSALYLCASRWTSGGRTYNEQFFGPGTRLTVL.

J is TRBJ1-1 and V is TRBV29-1; D is unresolved. CDR1 SQVTM and CDR2 ANQGSEA come from the germline V gene. V lost 6 bases and J lost 0, with 11 bases in between. This CDR3 region has 13 residues. CDR3 DNA: TGCAGCGTAGCCCCATTAATGAACACTGAAGCTTTCTTT. Protein: CSVAPLMNTEAFF.

V usage is TRBV2 and J usage is TRBJ2-3; no firm D call. Trimming took off 3 bases at V and 0 bases at J, with 13 bases between the two ends. The CDR3 is made up of 16 amino acids. The germline gives CDR1 SNHLY, CDR2 FYNNEI. The chain's CDR3 is CASSERRRASTDTQYF. In DNA form, the CDR3 reads TGTGCCAGCAGTGAGAGGCGGCGTGCTAGCACAGATACGCAGTATTTT.

This clone appeared once. This chain links TRBV12-3 or TRBV12-4 with TRBJ2-7; tentatively, D is TRBD1 (5 bases). This CDR3 contains 12 residues. The V and J ends lost 4 bases and 3 bases respectively, with 7 bases between them. The chain's CDR3 is CASSWGSYEQYF. The CDR3 region has the DNA TGTGCCAGCAGTTGGGGCAGCTACGAGCAGTACTTC.

The V call is TRBV29-1, the J call TRBJ2-7; D not resolved. The CDR3 runs 12 residues. Germline CDR1 is SQVTM and CDR2 is ANQGSEA. V lost 6 bases to trimming and J lost 7 bases, with 16 bases between them. The CDR3 reads CSVGWVSREQYF. The CDR3 region has the DNA TGCAGCGTCGGCTGGGTTTCGAGGGAGCAGTACTTC.

This chain uses TRBV29-1 with TRBJ1-3; D is uncertain. Deletions cut 1 base from V and 2 bases from J, with 6 bases between. The CDR3 is 13 residues long. Germline V gene sequence: CDR1 SQVTM, CDR2 ANQGSEA. CDR3 DNA: TGCAGCGTTGAAGGGCAGGCTGGAAACACCATATATTTT. Translating gives CSVEGQAGNTIYF.

This clone was seen once. V usage is TRBV15 and J usage is TRBJ2-7; 7 positions agree with TRBD1. The CDR3 runs to 12 residues. Germline loops: CDR1 LNHNV, CDR2 YYDKDF (reference sequence). Unmatched junction bases numbered 0, after V lost 3 bases and J lost 4 bases. CDR3 amino acids: CATSSRGYEQYF. CDR3 nucleotides: TGTGCCACCAGCAGCAGGGGGTACGAGCAGTACTTC.

The chain carries TRBV6-2 or TRBV6-3 and TRBJ2-1, with 8 bases lining up with TRBD2. In germline, CDR1 is MNHEY, CDR2 SVGEGT. The CDR3 runs 18 residues. V was clipped by 5 bases and J by 3 bases; unmatched bases: 15. The CDR3 is CASSLPLVAGGYYNEQFF. In DNA, the CDR3 is TGTGCCAGCAGTCTCCCATTAGTGGCGGGGGGATACTACAATGAGCAGTTCTTC.

V gene TRBV6-5 combines with J gene TRBJ2-2, with 9 nucleotides matching TRBD1. J gave up 4 bases and V 6 bases, and 6 bases lay outside the gene matches. This CDR3 comprises 15 residues. Germline V gives CDR1 MNHEY, CDR2 SVGAGI. The CDR3 is CASRRDREVTGELFF. The CDR3 bases are TGTGCCAGCAGGCGGGACAGGGAGGTCACCGGGGAGCTGTTTTTT.

The chain combines TRBV27 with TRBJ2-7; 8 nucleotides align to TRBD1. With V trimmed by 5 bases and J by 4 bases, 7 bases remained unmatched. CDR3 size: 14 residues. Per the germline V gene, CDR1 is MNHEY and CDR2 is SMNVEV (reference sequence). CDR3 in amino acids: CASSAQGERYEQYF. CDR3 DNA sequence: TGTGCCAGCAGTGCACAGGGGGAAAGGTACGAGCAGTACTTC.

The CDR3 DNA reads as TGTGCCAGCAGTCACCAGGGGGAGTATGGCTACACCTTC. Protein product: CASSHQGEYGYTF. The rearrangement joins TRBV11-2 to TRBJ1-2; 7 bases line up with TRBD1. The CDR3 sequence is 13 residues long. J lost 5 bases, V lost 6 bases, and 6 bases had no gene match. Germline loops: CDR1 SGHAT, CDR2 FQNNGV.

V usage is TRBV25-1 and J usage is TRBJ2-5; the D gene is possibly TRBD1 (6 bases). Deletions cut 2 bases from V and 6 bases from J, with 13 bases between. Germline values: CDR1 MGHDK, CDR2 SYGVNS. CDR3 size: 14 residues. The CDR3 coding sequence is TGTGCCAGCAGTGAACCTGGCAGGGGTAAGACCCAGTACTTC. This codes for CASSEPGRGKTQYF.

This chain joins TRBV6-1 and TRBJ1-2; D unresolved. This CDR3 is 12 amino acids long. V lost 3 bases and J lost 5, with 7 bases in between. Germline values: CDR1 MNHNS, CDR2 SASEGT. CDR3 in amino acids: CASSDLGYGYTF. The CDR3 region has the DNA TGTGCCAGCAGTGACCTCGGGTATGGCTACACCTTC.

This chain uses TRBV7-3 with TRBJ2-1, with 9 bases fitting TRBD2. J lost 0 bases, V lost 1 base, and 4 bases had no gene match. Germline values: CDR1 SGHTA, CDR2 FQGTGA. CDR3 length: 17 amino acids. CDR3 amino acids: CASSLKAGGTSYNEQFF. The CDR3 DNA follows: TGTGCCAGCAGCTTAAAGGCGGGGGGGACCTCCTACAATGAGCAGTTCTTC.

The chain has TRBV6-5 and TRBJ2-1; 8 positions match TRBD1. Germline CDR1 and CDR2: MNHEY and SVGAGI. The J segment lost 3 bases and the V segment lost 0 bases, leaving 1 base of the junction unmatched. The CDR3 sequence is 15 residues long. CDR3 nucleotides: TGTGCCAGCAGTTACTCTGGACAGGGCTACAATGAGCAGTTCTTC. Translating gives CASSYSGQGYNEQFF.

J is TRBJ2-7 and V is TRBV19; 8 bases map to TRBD1. V lost 3 bases, J lost 5 bases, and 9 bases stayed unmatched. The V gene's germline CDR1 is LNHDA and CDR2 SQIVND (reference sequence). The CDR3 has 15 residues. Written as DNA, the CDR3 is TGTGCCAGTAGTATCCGGCGGACAGGGTACGACGAGCAGTACTTC. As protein: CASSIRRTGYDEQYF.

This clone has just a few counts. V gene TRBV24-1 combines with J gene TRBJ1-5; D gene uncertain. The CDR3 totals 17 residues. V dropped 0 bases and J dropped 3 bases, with 14 bases sitting between them. CDR1 is KGHDR, CDR2 SFDVKD, per germline. The CDR3, as DNA: TGTGCCACCAGTGATTTGAGCCAGACTAGTTACAATCAGCCCCAGCATTTT. Its protein is CATSDLSQTSYNQPQHF.

The sample holds one count of this clone. This chain connects TRBV5-1 to TRBJ1-4; 8 bases are a match to TRBD1. Germline assignment: CDR1 SGHRS and CDR2 YFSETQ. CDR3 size: 16 residues. The J segment lost 12 bases and the V segment lost 2 bases, leaving 15 bases of the junction unmatched. This chain's CDR3 is CASSFGEGQVWKELFF. CDR3 sequence (DNA): TGCGCCAGCAGCTTTGGCGAGGGACAGGTTTGGAAGGAACTGTTTTTT.

The chain links TRBV7-9 to TRBJ2-1; 8 bases align to TRBD2. The length of the CDR3 is 18 residues. J lost 0 bases, V lost 7 bases, and 14 bases had no gene match. Per the germline V gene, CDR1 is SEHNR and CDR2 is FQNEAQ (reference sequence). DNA for the CDR3: TGTGCCAGCACCCGAGGCAGGGCGAGCGGGAGCTCCTACAATGAGCAGTTCTTC. This sequence encodes CASTRGRASGSSYNEQFF.

The chain has TRBV28 and TRBJ2-1; a possible D gene is TRBD1 (6 bases). The CDR3 is made up of 15 amino acids. The germline V gene has CDR1 MDHEN and CDR2 SYDVKM. The V and J ends lost 7 bases and 2 bases respectively, with 15 bases between them. The CDR3 DNA sequence: TGTGCCAGCACTCAACAGGGAAATCCCTACAATGAGCAGTTCTTC. This codes for CASTQQGNPYNEQFF.

The V gene is TRBV15, the J gene TRBJ1-5; no clear D. From germline, CDR1 is LNHNV and CDR2 YYDKDF (reference sequence). The V gene lost 3 bases and the J gene lost 5 bases, with 11 bases spanning the gap. The length of the CDR3 is 14 residues. CDR3 in amino acids: CATSSRGRDQPQHF. The CDR3 region has the DNA TGTGCCACCAGCAGTCGCGGGAGGGATCAGCCCCAGCATTTT.

The chain recombines TRBV6-5 with TRBJ1-1; D gene uncertain. Germline V gene sequence: CDR1 MNHEY, CDR2 SVGAGI. V was trimmed by 8 bases and J by 6 bases, leaving 19 bases between them. The CDR3 sequence is 14 residues long. Here the CDR3 reads CASVPRANQAEAFF. The DNA of the CDR3 is TGTGCCAGCGTCCCGCGGGCAAATCAGGCTGAAGCTTTCTTT.

The gene calls are TRBV7-3 and TRBJ2-2; 7 bases are shared with TRBD1. CDR1 is SGHTA, CDR2 FQGTGA, per germline. J lost 3 bases, V lost 5 bases, and 15 bases had no gene match. CDR3 length equals 18 residues. The CDR3 spells CASSPRVVGQGDTGELFF. The DNA of the CDR3 is TGTGCCAGCAGCCCGCGGGTTGTGGGGCAGGGGGACACCGGGGAGCTGTTTTTT.

The rearrangement links TRBV25-1 to TRBJ1-2, with 12 bases fitting TRBD1. Per germline, CDR1 MGHDK and CDR2 SYGVNS. This CDR3 comprises 16 residues. The V segment lost 4 bases and the J segment 4 bases; nucleotides outside the gene matches: 7. CDR3 sequence (DNA): TGTGCCAGCAGTGGGGACAGGGGGCGCCTGGGCTATGGCTACACCTTC. It encodes CASSGDRGRLGYGYTF.

The chain employs TRBV28 and TRBJ1-1, with D hard to call. V lost 2 bases, J lost 3 bases, and 16 bases lay in between. Germline-derived CDR1 and CDR2 are MDHEN and SYDVKM. This CDR3 has 16 residues. The chain's CDR3 is CASSLIPRATYTEAFF. The CDR3 DNA reads TGTGCCAGCAGTTTAATCCCGCGGGCAACCTACACTGAAGCTTTCTTT. Full variable domain (missing parts from reference TRBV28 and TRBJ1-1): DVKVTQSSRYLVKRTGEKVFLECVQDMDHENMFWYRQDPGLGLRLIYFSYDVKMKEKGDIPEGYSVSREKKERFSLILESASTNQTSMYLCASSLIPRATYTEAFFGQGTRLTVV.

The sample holds one count of this clone. The gene calls are TRBV6-6 and TRBJ1-6, with D possibly being TRBD1 (5 bases). The germline V gene encodes CDR1 MNHNY and CDR2 SVGAGI (reference sequence). Trimming pared 5 bases from V and 9 bases from J, leaving 17 bases between. The CDR3 consists of 15 residues. The DNA for the CDR3 is TGTGCCAGCAGTGAGACCCCAGGGCCGCGTTCACCCCTCCACTTT. As protein: CASSETPGPRSPLHF.

The table lists this clone with a count of one. The chain recombines TRBV19 with TRBJ1-1, with D perhaps matching TRBD1 (5 bases). Germline V gene data show CDR1 as LNHDA and CDR2 as SQIVND (reference sequence). The CDR3 is made up of 11 amino acids. This CDR3 is CVAVLMGGAFF. The DNA of the CDR3 is TGTGTTGCAGTACTCATGGGGGGAGCTTTCTTT. The entire variable domain, with the rest obtained from reference TRBV19 and TRBJ1-1, is as follows: DGGITQSPKYLFRKEGQNVTLSCEQNLNHDAMYWYRQDPGQGLRLIYYSQIVNDFQKGDIAEGYSVSREKKESFPLTVTSAQKNPTAFYLCVAVLMGGAFFGQGTRLTVV.